This TCR beta chain was recovered during a study of T-cell reconstitution after alpha-beta-depleted transplantation in children. As for this clonotype: The antigen remains unidentified. The CDR3 end shows no conserved phenylalanine or tryptophan, and so a read error is likely.

V lost 5 bases and J lost 0; bases outside the gene matches: 5. The CDR3 contains 16 residues. Germline values: CDR1 MNHEY, CDR2 SVGEGT. Study findings and constraints: Reported findings indicate that, about two months after transplant, alpha-beta T cells came from several hundred expanded clones, which were derived from non-depleted graft cells. After one year, T-cell counts and TCRbeta diversity mostly came from new T cells.

During its preparation, the TCRbeta library received unique molecular identifiers. One entry per CDR3 protein results from TCRdb running MiXCR on the PCR reads. The sample holds about 830,000 distinct CDR3 sequences, 15% to 20% seen once. V is TRBV6-2 or TRBV6-3 and J is TRBJ2-3; TRBD2 matches 10 bases. The clonotype comes from a male patient between 5 and 17 years old who had a stem cell transplant for acute lymphoblastic leukemia, so the T cells may come from the graft donor. Here the sequenced sample was PBMCs, mostly from graft donor cells, taken 360 days after TCRalphabeta/CD19-depleted stem cell transplant. Written as DNA, the CDR3 is TGTGCCAGCAGTATCCTTAGCGGGAGGAGCACAGATACGCAGTATTGT. Its protein is CASSILSGRSTDTQYC.